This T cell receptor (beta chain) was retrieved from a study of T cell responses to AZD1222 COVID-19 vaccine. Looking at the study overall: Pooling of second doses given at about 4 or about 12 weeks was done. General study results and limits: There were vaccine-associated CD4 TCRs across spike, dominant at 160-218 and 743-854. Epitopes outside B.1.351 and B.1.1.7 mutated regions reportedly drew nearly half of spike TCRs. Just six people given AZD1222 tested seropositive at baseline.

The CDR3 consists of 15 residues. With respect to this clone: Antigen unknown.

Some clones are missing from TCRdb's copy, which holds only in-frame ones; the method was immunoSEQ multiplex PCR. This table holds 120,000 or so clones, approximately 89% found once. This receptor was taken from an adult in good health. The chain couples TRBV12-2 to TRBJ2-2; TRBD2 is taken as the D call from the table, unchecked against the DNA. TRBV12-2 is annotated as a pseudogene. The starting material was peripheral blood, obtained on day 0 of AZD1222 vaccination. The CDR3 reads CASRLAGDDTGELFF. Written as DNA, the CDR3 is TGTGCAAGTCGCTTAGCGGGAGATGACACCGGGGAGCTGTTTTTT.